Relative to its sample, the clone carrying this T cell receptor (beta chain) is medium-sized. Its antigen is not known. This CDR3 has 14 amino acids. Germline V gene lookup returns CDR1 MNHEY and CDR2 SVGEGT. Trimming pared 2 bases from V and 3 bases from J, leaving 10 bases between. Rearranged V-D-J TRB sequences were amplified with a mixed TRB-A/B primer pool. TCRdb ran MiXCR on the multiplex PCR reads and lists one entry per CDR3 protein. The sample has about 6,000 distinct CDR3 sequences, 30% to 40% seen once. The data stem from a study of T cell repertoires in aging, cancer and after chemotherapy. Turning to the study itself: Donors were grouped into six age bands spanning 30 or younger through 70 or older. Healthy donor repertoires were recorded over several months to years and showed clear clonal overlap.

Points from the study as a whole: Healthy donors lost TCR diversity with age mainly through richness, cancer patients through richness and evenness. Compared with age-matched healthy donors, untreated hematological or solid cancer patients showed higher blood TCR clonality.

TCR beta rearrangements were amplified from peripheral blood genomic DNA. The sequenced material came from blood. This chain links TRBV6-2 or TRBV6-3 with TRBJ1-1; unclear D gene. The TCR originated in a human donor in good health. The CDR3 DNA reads TGTGCCAGCAGTTACGGCATTAAGTACACTGAAGCTTTCTTT. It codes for CASSYGIKYTEAFF.